Shown below are 13 T cell receptor beta chains from a single sample sequenced in a study of monozygotic twins with inflammatory bowel disease. TCRdb reprocessed the 5' RACE reads and keeps a single row for each CDR3 protein, giving no DNA. This sample contains some 450,000 distinct CDR3 sequences. The sequencing input was blood. The receptors stem from a human donor with ulcerative colitis or Crohn's disease, or a healthy co-twin of an affected twin (not recorded which).

V is TRBV27 and J is TRBJ1-1; TCRdb names TRBD1, which stays unverified in the absence of DNA. Looked up from germline, CDR1 is MNHEY and CDR2 is SMNVEV (reference sequence). The CDR3 spans 18 residues. This chain's CDR3 is CASRGTGRIGTMNTEAFF.

The chain links TRBV7-6 to TRBJ1-3; TCRdb proposes TRBD1, but this gene call is untestable without DNA. Looked up from germline, CDR1 is SGHVS and CDR2 is FNYEAQ. This CDR3 spans 15 amino acids. The CDR3 loop reads CASSSRGRSGNTIYF.

The chain uses TRBV5-1 and TRBJ2-7; the D call of TRBD2 rests on TCRdb alone, since no DNA is present to check it. Germline CDR1 reads SGHRS; CDR2 reads YFSETQ. This CDR3 is built from 14 residues. CDR3 residues: CASSSGGGGYEQYF.

The genes are TRBV7-9 and TRBJ2-7; TCRdb outputs TRBD1, but without DNA this stays unchecked. Germline CDR1 SEHNR, CDR2 FQNEAQ (reference sequence). The CDR3 covers 15 residues. This CDR3 reads CASSLLDGTGGEQYF.

The rearrangement uses TRBV4-3 and TRBJ1-2; TCRdb indicates TRBD1, and absent DNA this call remains unverified. This CDR3 has 14 residues. CDR1 and CDR2 from the germline V gene are LGHNA and YSLEER. CDR3 residues: CASSQDRGMYGYTF.

The rearrangement joins TRBV24-1 to TRBJ2-3; with no DNA, the TCRdb D assignment of TRBD2 cannot be verified. Germline values: CDR1 KGHDR, CDR2 SFDVKD. This CDR3 spans 14 amino acids. The CDR3: CATRAGASRDTQYF.

The chain carries TRBV4-1 and TRBJ2-7; TCRdb's D call of TRBD1 is untestable without DNA. This CDR3 region has 16 residues. The germline CDR1 and CDR2 sequences are MGHRA and YSYEKL. Here the CDR3 reads CASSQDLLTGRYEQYF.

V is TRBV29-1 and J is TRBJ2-5; TCRdb reports TRBD1, a call that lacks DNA to check it against. Germline V gene sequence: CDR1 SQVTM, CDR2 ANQGSEA. There are 13 residues in the CDR3. CDR3 sequence: CSVGGTGEETQYF.

The CDR3: CASSQDGQGNQPQHF. The gene calls are TRBV4-2 and TRBJ1-5. Germline CDR1 and CDR2: LGHNA and YNFKEQ. CDR3 length: 15 residues.

The gene calls are TRBV20-1 and TRBJ2-2. The germline V gene encodes CDR1 DFQATT and CDR2 SNEGSKA (reference sequence). The CDR3 runs 15 residues. Here the CDR3 reads CSVRTADANTGELFF.

V and J are TRBV5-4 and TRBJ2-2; TCRdb's D call, TRBD1, is unchecked because there is no DNA. Germline V lookup: CDR1 SGHNT, CDR2 YYREEE (reference sequence). The CDR3 has 16 amino acids. CDR3 region: CASSYGAALLTGELFF.

V gene TRBV5-1 combines with J gene TRBJ2-5; absent DNA, TCRdb's TRBD1 call cannot be checked. The CDR3 spans 17 residues. CDR1 SGHRS and CDR2 YFSETQ come from the germline V gene. The CDR3 here is CASAPGQGTFTQETQYF.

V usage is TRBV20-1 and J usage is TRBJ2-3; TCRdb's D call of TRBD2 is untestable without DNA. Per germline, CDR1 DFQATT and CDR2 SNEGSKA (reference sequence). There are 15 residues in the CDR3. Here the CDR3 reads CSAPRTSGGRDTQYF.